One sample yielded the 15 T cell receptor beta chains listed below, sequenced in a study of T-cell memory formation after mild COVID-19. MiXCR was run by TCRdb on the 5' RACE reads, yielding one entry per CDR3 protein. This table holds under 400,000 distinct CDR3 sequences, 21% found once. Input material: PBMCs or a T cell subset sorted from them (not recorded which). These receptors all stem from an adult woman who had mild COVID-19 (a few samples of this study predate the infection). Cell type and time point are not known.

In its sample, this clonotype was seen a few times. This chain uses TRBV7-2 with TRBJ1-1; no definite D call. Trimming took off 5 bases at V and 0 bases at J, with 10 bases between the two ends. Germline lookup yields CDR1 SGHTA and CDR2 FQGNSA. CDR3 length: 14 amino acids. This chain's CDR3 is CASSLRYMNTEAFF. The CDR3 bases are TGTGCCAGCAGCCTACGATACATGAACACTGAAGCTTTCTTT.

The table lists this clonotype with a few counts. The CDR3 reads CASSLAEWGGEQFF. The DNA of the CDR3 is TGTGCCAGCAGTTTAGCTGAATGGGGAGGTGAGCAGTTCTTC. This chain uses TRBV12-3 or TRBV12-4 with TRBJ2-1, with a weak D call TRBD2 (6 bases). The V end lost 0 bases, the J end lost 9 bases, and 12 bases lay between the germline ends. This CDR3 has 14 residues.

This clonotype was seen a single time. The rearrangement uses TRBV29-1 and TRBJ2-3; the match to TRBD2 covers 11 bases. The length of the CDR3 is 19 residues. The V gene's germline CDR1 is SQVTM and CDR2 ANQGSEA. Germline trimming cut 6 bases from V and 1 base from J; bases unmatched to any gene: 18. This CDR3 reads CSVLPRTSGGLEGTDTQYF. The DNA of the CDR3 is TGCAGCGTCCTGCCCCGTACTAGCGGGGGACTAGAGGGCACAGATACGCAGTATTTT.

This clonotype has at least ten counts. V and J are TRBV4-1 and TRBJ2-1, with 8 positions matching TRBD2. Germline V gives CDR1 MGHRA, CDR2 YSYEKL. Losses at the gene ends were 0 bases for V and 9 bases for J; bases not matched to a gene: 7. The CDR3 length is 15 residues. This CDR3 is CASSQDSGGAGEQFF. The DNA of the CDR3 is TGCGCCAGCAGCCAAGATTCCGGGGGGGCCGGTGAGCAGTTCTTC.

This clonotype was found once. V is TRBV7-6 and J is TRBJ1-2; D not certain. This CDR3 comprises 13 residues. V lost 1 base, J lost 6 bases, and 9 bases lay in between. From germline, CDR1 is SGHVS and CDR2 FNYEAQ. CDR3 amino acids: CASSLERSHGYTF. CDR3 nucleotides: TGTGCCAGCAGCTTAGAAAGGAGCCATGGCTACACCTTC.

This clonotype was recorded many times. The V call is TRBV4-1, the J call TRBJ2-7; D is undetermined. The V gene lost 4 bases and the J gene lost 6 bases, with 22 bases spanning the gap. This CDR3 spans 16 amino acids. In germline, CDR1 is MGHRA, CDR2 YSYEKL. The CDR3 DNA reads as TGCGCCAGCAGCCCCATTGACCTGATAGCTTGGGGCGAGCAGTACTTC. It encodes CASSPIDLIAWGEQYF.

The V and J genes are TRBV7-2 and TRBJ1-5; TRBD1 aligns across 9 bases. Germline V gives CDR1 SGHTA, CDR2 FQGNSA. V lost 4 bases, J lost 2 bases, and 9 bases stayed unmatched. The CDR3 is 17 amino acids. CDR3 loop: CASSWGTGRVGNQPQHF. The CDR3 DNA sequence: TGTGCCAGCAGCTGGGGGACAGGGAGGGTCGGCAATCAGCCCCAGCATTTT.

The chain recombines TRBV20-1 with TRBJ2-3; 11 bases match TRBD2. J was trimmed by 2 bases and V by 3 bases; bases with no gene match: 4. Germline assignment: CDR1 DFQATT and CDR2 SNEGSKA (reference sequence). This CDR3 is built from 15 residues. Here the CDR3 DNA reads TGCAGTGCTAGTTCTAGCGGGAGGACCACAGATACGCAGTATTTT. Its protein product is CSASSSGRTTDTQYF.

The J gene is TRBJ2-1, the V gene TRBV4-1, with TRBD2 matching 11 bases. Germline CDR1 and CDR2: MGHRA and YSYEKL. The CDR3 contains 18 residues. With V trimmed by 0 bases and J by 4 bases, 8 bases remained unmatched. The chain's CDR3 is CASSQDDSGGGAYNEQFF. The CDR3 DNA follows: TGCGCCAGCAGCCAAGATGATAGCGGGGGGGGCGCTTACAATGAGCAGTTCTTC.

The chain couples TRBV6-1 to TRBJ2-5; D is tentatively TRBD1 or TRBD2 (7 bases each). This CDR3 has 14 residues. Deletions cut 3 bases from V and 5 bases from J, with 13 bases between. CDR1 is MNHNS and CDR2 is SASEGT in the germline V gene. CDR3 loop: CASSEAGGAETQYF. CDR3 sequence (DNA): TGTGCCAGCAGTGAGGCAGGGGGGGCGGAGACCCAGTACTTC.

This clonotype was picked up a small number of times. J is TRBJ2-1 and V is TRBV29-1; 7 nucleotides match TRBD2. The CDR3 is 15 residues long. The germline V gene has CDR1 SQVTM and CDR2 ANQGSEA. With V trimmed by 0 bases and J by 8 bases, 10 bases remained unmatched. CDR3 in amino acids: CSVEDRTSGRDEQFF. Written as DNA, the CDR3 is TGCAGCGTTGAAGATCGGACTAGTGGGAGGGATGAGCAGTTCTTC.

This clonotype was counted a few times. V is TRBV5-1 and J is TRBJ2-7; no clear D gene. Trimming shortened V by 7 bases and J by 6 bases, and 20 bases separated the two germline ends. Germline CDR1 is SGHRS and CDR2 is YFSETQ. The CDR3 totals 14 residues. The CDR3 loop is CASGPGIGPGEQYF. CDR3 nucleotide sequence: TGCGCCAGCGGGCCCGGTATAGGACCAGGCGAGCAGTACTTC. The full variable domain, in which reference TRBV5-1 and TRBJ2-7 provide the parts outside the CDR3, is KAGVTQTPRYLIKTRGQQVTLSCSPISGHRSVSWYQQTPGQGLQFLFEYFSETQRNKGNFPGRFSGRQFSNSRSEMNVSTLELGDSALYLCASGPGIGPGEQYFGPGTRLTVT.

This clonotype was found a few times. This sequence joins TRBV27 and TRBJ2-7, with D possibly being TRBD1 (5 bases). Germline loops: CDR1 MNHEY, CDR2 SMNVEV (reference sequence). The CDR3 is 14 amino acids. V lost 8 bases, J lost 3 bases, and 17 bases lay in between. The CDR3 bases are TGTGCCAGCTCCCTTAGGGGCAGCCTCTACGAGCAGTACTTC. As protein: CASSLRGSLYEQYF.

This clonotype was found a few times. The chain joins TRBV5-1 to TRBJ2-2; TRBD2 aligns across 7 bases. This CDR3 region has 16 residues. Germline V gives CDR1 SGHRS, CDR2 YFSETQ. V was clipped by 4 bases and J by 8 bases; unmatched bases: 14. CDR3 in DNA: TGCGCCAGCAGCCCGAGAGGTGGGACTACCCGTGGGGAGCTGTTTTTT. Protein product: CASSPRGGTTRGELFF.

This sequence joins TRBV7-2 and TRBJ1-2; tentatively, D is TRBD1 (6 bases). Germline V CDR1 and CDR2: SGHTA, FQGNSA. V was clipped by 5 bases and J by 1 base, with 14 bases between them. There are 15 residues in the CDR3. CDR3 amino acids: CASSPDRDLNYGYTF. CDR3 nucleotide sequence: TGTGCCAGCAGCCCGGACAGAGACCTTAACTATGGCTACACCTTC.